Below are 21 T cell receptor beta chains sequenced from a single sample in a study of identical twins. TCRdb re-analysed the 5' RACE reads in MiXCR, keeping a single row per CDR3 protein. In the table there are 300,000 to 350,000 distinct CDR3 sequences, approximately 13% of which are singletons. Separately, the same data were catalogued under a study of yellow fever vaccine responses in identical twins.

What was sequenced was CD8+ T cells sorted from blood. The receptor source for this set is a woman under 30 in good health.

This clonotype was counted between two and nine times. The rearrangement links TRBV20-1 to TRBJ1-5; no clear D gene. This CDR3 spans 13 amino acids. Germline values: CDR1 DFQATT, CDR2 SNEGSKA (reference sequence). V lost 5 bases and J lost 0, with 8 bases in between. CDR3 residues: CSALGYSNQPQHF. Here the CDR3 DNA reads TGCAGTGCTCTAGGGTATAGCAATCAGCCCCAGCATTTT.

The sample holds a few counts of this clonotype. CDR3 protein: CATSRAGTGVYNEQFF. The CDR3 DNA reads as TGTGCCACCAGCAGAGCCGGGACAGGGGTGTACAATGAGCAGTTCTTC. The V call is TRBV15, the J call TRBJ2-1, with 10 bases that match TRBD1. V gave up 1 base and J gave up 4 bases; unmatched junction bases: 4. In germline, CDR1 is LNHNV, CDR2 YYDKDF (reference sequence). This CDR3 has 16 amino acids.

This chain joins TRBV7-8 and TRBJ2-5; the D is unclear. Germline CDR1 reads SGHVS; CDR2 reads FQNEAQ. This CDR3 spans 16 amino acids. V was cut by 1 base and J by 4 bases, with 16 bases left in between. CDR3 loop: CASSLEVASYLETQYF. The CDR3 DNA reads as TGTGCCAGCAGCTTAGAAGTGGCTTCTTATTTAGAGACCCAGTACTTC. Full variable domain (rest looked up from reference TRBV7-8 and TRBJ2-5): GAGVSQSPRYKVAKRGQDVALRCDPISGHVSLFWYQQALGQGPEFLTYFQNEAQLDKSGLPSDRFFAERPEGSVSTLKIQRTQQEDSAVYLCASSLEVASYLETQYFGPGTRLLVL.

This clonotype occurred a few times. The rearrangement joins TRBV5-5 to TRBJ2-7; 7 nucleotides align to TRBD2. The CDR3 has 14 residues. CDR1 SGHKS and CDR2 YYEKEE come from the germline V gene (reference sequence). The junction had 5 bases not matched to a gene; V was cut back by 4 bases and J by 1 base. This CDR3 reads CASSLSGPSYEQYF. CDR3 bases: TGTGCCAGCAGCCTTAGCGGGCCATCCTACGAGCAGTACTTC.

This clonotype came up a few times. This chain joins TRBV5-4 and TRBJ2-7; TRBD2 aligns across 9 bases. From germline, CDR1 is SGHNT and CDR2 YYREEE (reference sequence). The V and J ends lost 4 bases and 3 bases, in that order; junction bases with no gene match: 8. This CDR3 comprises 15 residues. CDR3 nucleotide sequence: TGTGCCAGCAGCATTAGCGGGAGTTGGGGCTACGAGCAGTACTTC. Protein sequence: CASSISGSWGYEQYF.

This clonotype was recorded a few times. This sequence joins TRBV20-1 and TRBJ1-1; D possibly corresponds to TRBD1 (6 bases). The CDR3 loop spans 19 amino acids. Germline CDR1 DFQATT, CDR2 SNEGSKA (reference sequence). Trimming stripped 0 bases from V and 0 bases from J, with 23 bases between. This CDR3 is CSARDLAGHLRGVNTEAFF. In DNA, the CDR3 is TGCAGTGCTAGAGATTTGGCGGGACACCTGAGGGGGGTGAACACTGAAGCTTTCTTT.

A remark on this clonotype: The junction shows a germline mismatch at one end, possibly a read error. The rearrangement uses TRBV18 and TRBJ2-1, with D tentatively TRBD1 (5 bases). Germline loops: CDR1 KGHSH, CDR2 LQKENI. The length of the CDR3 is 16 residues. The CDR3 region has the DNA TGTGCCAGCTCACCACCGGTCCGACAGATTTACAATGATCAGTTCTTC. Protein product: CASSPPVRQIYNDQFF. The full variable domain, its missing parts supplied by reference TRBV18 and TRBJ2-1, is NAGVMQNPRHLVRRRGQEARLRCSPMKGHSHVYWYRQLPEEGLKFMVYLQKENIIDESGMPKERFSAEFPKEGPSILRIQQVVRGDSAAYFCASSPPVRQIYNDQFFGPGTRLTVL.

There are many counts of this clonotype. The CDR3 DNA reads as TGTGCCAACGGGGAGGGCCGGGAGCTGTTTTTT. Translating gives CANGEGRELFF. V is TRBV10-3 and J is TRBJ2-2; 7 bases fit TRBD2. There are 11 residues in the CDR3. CDR1 is ENHRY, CDR2 SYGVKD, per germline. The trim removed 10 bases at V and 9 bases at J, leaving 5 bases unmatched.

The chain joins TRBV4-1 to TRBJ2-7; no clear D. V lost 0 bases to trimming and J lost 3 bases, with 9 bases between them. The CDR3 loop spans 14 amino acids. The germline V gene has CDR1 MGHRA and CDR2 YSYEKL. CDR3 nucleotides: TGCGCCAGCAGCCAAGAATCTGGGAACTACGAGCAGTACTTC. Amino acid sequence: CASSQESGNYEQYF.

This clonotype was detected once. The chain has TRBV9 and TRBJ2-6; the D is unclear. The CDR3 extends over 11 amino acids. V was cut by 7 bases and J by 5 bases, with 4 bases left in between. Germline-derived CDR1 and CDR2 are SGDLS and YYNGEE. In DNA form, the CDR3 reads TGTGCCAGCCAAAGGGCCAACGTCCTGACTTTC. Amino acids: CASQRANVLTF. Supplemented by reference TRBV9 and TRBJ2-6, the full variable domain reads DSGVTQTPKHLITATGQRVTLRCSPRSGDLSVYWYQQSLDQGLQFLIQYYNGEERAKGNILERFSAQQFPDLHSELNLSSLELGDSALYFCASQRANVLTFGAGSRLTVL.

This clonotype was observed a few times. The V and J genes are TRBV27 and TRBJ2-5, with D uncertain. Per the germline V gene, CDR1 is MNHEY and CDR2 is SMNVEV (reference sequence). V lost 3 bases to trimming and J lost 5 bases, with 10 bases between them. The CDR3 spans 13 residues. The DNA of the CDR3 is TGTGCCAGCAGTTTTGGCAGGTCCGAGACCCAGTACTTC. Its protein product is CASSFGRSETQYF.

Of note for this clonotype: The junction shows a germline mismatch at one end, possibly a read error. V is TRBV29-1 and J is TRBJ1-1, with no clear D. The CDR3 extends over 12 amino acids. Per the germline V gene, CDR1 is SQVTM and CDR2 is ANQGSEA. The CDR3 here is CSVEDSNPEAFF. CDR3 in DNA: TGCAGCGTTGAAGATTCGAACCCTGAAGCTTTCTTT.

This clonotype appeared a few times. The rearrangement uses TRBV13 and TRBJ1-1, with 7 bases lining up with TRBD1. This CDR3 comprises 15 residues. Unmatched junction bases numbered 4, after V lost 3 bases and J lost 0 bases. Germline CDR1 and CDR2: PRHDT and FYEKMQ (reference sequence). DNA of the CDR3: TGTGCCAGCAGCTTGGGGACAGCAATGAACACTGAAGCTTTCTTT. Protein: CASSLGTAMNTEAFF.

The chain joins TRBV9 to TRBJ2-1, with 13 bases lining up with TRBD2. The CDR3 has 16 residues. Germline CDR1 reads SGDLS; CDR2 reads YYNGEE. Losses at the gene ends were 4 bases for V and 8 bases for J; bases not matched to a gene: 9. In DNA form, the CDR3 reads TGTGCCAGCAGCCACCGGACTAGCGGGAGTACAGATGAGCAGTTCTTC. Translating it yields CASSHRTSGSTDEQFF.

The CDR3, as DNA: TGTGCCAGCAGCACCTACTTGGGGGGACCAATAGAGACCCAGTACTTC. Translation: CASSTYLGGPIETQYF. The chain joins TRBV7-9 to TRBJ2-5, with D possibly TRBD2 on 6 matching bases. With 5 bases removed from V and 4 bases from J, the gap between germline ends came to 20 bases. The CDR3 covers 16 residues. Germline V gene lookup returns CDR1 SEHNR and CDR2 FQNEAQ (reference sequence).

Details on this clonotype: Possible read error: a much larger clone is one base away. V usage is TRBV28 and J usage is TRBJ2-1; 10 bases fit TRBD2. The CDR3 covers 14 residues. V lost 4 bases to trimming and J lost 6 bases; unmatched junction nucleotides: 3. Germline CDR1 and CDR2: MDHEN and SYDVKM. The CDR3 protein is CASSWASGSNEQFF. As DNA, the CDR3 is TGTGCCAGCAGTTGGGCTAGCGGGAGCAATGAGCAGTTCTTC.

The V call is TRBV6-2 or TRBV6-3, the J call TRBJ2-1, with 7 bases fitting TRBD1. CDR3 length: 13 amino acids. With V trimmed by 5 bases and J by 9 bases, 7 bases remained unmatched. CDR1 and CDR2 (germline): MNHEY, SVGEGT. The CDR3 loop reads CASSHRGFGEQFF. CDR3 bases: TGTGCCAGCAGTCACAGGGGTTTCGGTGAGCAGTTCTTC.

This clonotype was detected a few times. V usage is TRBV20-1 and J usage is TRBJ1-1; unclear D gene. The CDR3 sequence is 11 residues long. V was trimmed by 4 bases and J by 6 bases, leaving 9 bases between them. Germline V CDR1 and CDR2: DFQATT, SNEGSKA (reference sequence). The DNA of the CDR3 is TGCAGTGCTACCCTGGTATCTGAAGCTTTCTTT. This translates into CSATLVSEAFF.

This rearrangement joins TRBV4-2 to TRBJ2-3, with 8 bases matching TRBD2. Germline loops: CDR1 LGHNA, CDR2 YNFKEQ. The CDR3 totals 16 residues. J was trimmed by 4 bases and V by 4 bases; bases with no gene match: 10. CDR3: CASSPSLAVEADTQYF. The CDR3 DNA reads as TGTGCCAGCAGCCCATCACTAGCGGTTGAAGCAGATACGCAGTATTTT.

The rearrangement uses TRBV20-1 and TRBJ2-5; 13 bases map to TRBD2. V was pared by 3 bases and J by 5 bases, with 15 bases of the junction left unmatched. The CDR3 is made up of 18 amino acids. Germline CDR1 and CDR2: DFQATT and SNEGSKA (reference sequence). The CDR3 DNA follows: TGCAGTGCTAGGGAGCCCGGACTAGCGGGGGCAAGAGAGGAGACCCAGTACTTC. Protein product: CSAREPGLAGAREETQYF.

The chain employs TRBV24-1 and TRBJ2-2, with 7 bases lining up with TRBD1. The junction had 4 bases not matched to a gene; V was cut back by 10 bases and J by 6 bases. The CDR3 totals 12 residues. From germline, CDR1 is KGHDR and CDR2 SFDVKD. This CDR3 reads CATRTGAGELFF. In DNA form, the CDR3 reads TGTGCCACACGCACAGGGGCCGGGGAGCTGTTTTTT.